Shown below are 32 T cell receptor beta chains from a single sample sequenced in a study of coeliac disease. Study-level findings and limits: Active celiac intraepithelial and lamina propria samples had lower TRB and TRG clonality than control samples.

Profiling relied on immunoSEQ multiplex PCR, and the TCRdb table lists in-frame clones only, not all of them. Of 3,000 to 4,000 clones in the sample, over 60% are singletons; the top ten hold 5% to 7%. Antigens for these TCRs are unknown. The sample consisted of intraepithelial lymphocytes from the gut. Receptors were obtained from a woman aged 55 to 70 with active celiac disease.

This rearrangement joins TRBV10-3 to TRBJ2-1; TRBD2 matches at 7 bases. The CDR3 contains 15 residues. V shed 6 bases and J 7 bases; nucleotides not matched to a gene: 12. Germline-derived CDR1 and CDR2 are ENHRY and SYGVKD. DNA of the CDR3: TGTGCCATCAGGCGGGGGACTCTCGTGAAGAATGAGCAGTTCTTC. Its protein is CAIRRGTLVKNEQFF.

V usage is TRBV7-2 and J usage is TRBJ2-7, with 8 bases that match TRBD1. The trim removed 5 bases at V and 3 bases at J, leaving 6 bases unmatched. The CDR3 has 14 residues. CDR1 and CDR2 (germline): SGHTA, FQGNSA. The CDR3 here is CASSLRQGYYEQYF. The CDR3, as DNA: TGTGCCAGCAGCCTCCGACAGGGGTACTACGAGCAGTACTTC.

By frequency in the sample, this clone is medium-sized (0.01 to 0.1%). The chain carries TRBV29-1 and TRBJ1-2, with 7 nucleotides matching TRBD1. CDR1 and CDR2 (germline): SQVTM, ANQGSEA. V gave up 8 bases and J gave up 2 bases; unmatched junction bases: 5. CDR3 length: 12 amino acids. The CDR3 nucleotides are TGCAGCACTGTGACAGGGAACTATGGCTACACCTTC. Translated: CSTVTGNYGYTF.

This clone was counted a single time. The chain carries TRBV5-4 and TRBJ2-7, with TRBD2 matching 9 bases. J gave up 6 bases and V 0 bases, and 13 bases lay outside the gene matches. The germline CDR1 and CDR2 sequences are SGHNT and YYREEE (reference sequence). The CDR3 totals 17 residues. The CDR3 sequence: CASSLVEGRDSGGEQYF. The CDR3 nucleotides are TGTGCCAGCAGCTTGGTAGAAGGGCGGGATAGCGGGGGCGAGCAGTACTTC.

The chain employs TRBV7-2 and TRBJ2-7; D is possibly TRBD2 (6 bases). The CDR3 is made up of 17 amino acids. Per the germline V gene, CDR1 is SGHTA and CDR2 is FQGNSA. The V end lost 5 bases, the J end lost 6 bases, and 26 bases lay between the germline ends. The chain's CDR3 is CASSPMRGVSPLGEQYF. CDR3 bases: TGTGCCAGCAGCCCCATGCGCGGGGTCAGCCCGTTGGGCGAGCAGTACTTC.

This sequence joins TRBV6-6 and TRBJ2-7; 7 bases map to TRBD2. This CDR3 spans 14 amino acids. The V segment lost 2 bases and the J segment 3 bases; nucleotides outside the gene matches: 4. The germline V gene encodes CDR1 MNHNY and CDR2 SVGAGI (reference sequence). The CDR3 DNA follows: TGTGCCAGCAGTTACGGACTAGGGGTCTACGAGCAGTACTTC. This translates into CASSYGLGVYEQYF.

The V and J genes are TRBV10-2 and TRBJ2-1; 9 nucleotides agree with TRBD2. Germline lookup yields CDR1 WSHSY and CDR2 SAAADI. This CDR3 comprises 14 residues. Trimming cost V 5 bases and J 8 bases; bases outside gene matches: 7. CDR3: CASSPASGIYEQFF. The CDR3 DNA reads TGCGCCAGCAGTCCGGCTAGCGGGATATATGAGCAGTTCTTC.

This clone appeared a few times. The rearrangement uses TRBV29-1 and TRBJ1-2, with TRBD1 matching 7 bases. The CDR3 has 14 residues. V lost 6 bases and J lost 7; bases outside the gene matches: 14. Germline V gene data show CDR1 as SQVTM and CDR2 as ANQGSEA. For the CDR3, the DNA is TGCAGCGTAAGAGCAGATACAGGGGTTGGTGGCTACACCTTC. This encodes CSVRADTGVGGYTF.

The V and J genes are TRBV5-6 and TRBJ1-6; 9 bases align to TRBD1. The CDR3 totals 14 residues. Per the germline V gene, CDR1 is SGHDT and CDR2 is YYEEEE. The ends lost 4 bases at V and 10 bases at J; junction bases unmatched: 6. The CDR3 sequence is CASSRQGVRSPLHF. For the CDR3, the DNA is TGTGCCAGCAGCCGACAGGGGGTAAGGTCACCCCTCCACTTT.

This chain connects TRBV28 to TRBJ2-1, with 12 bases that match TRBD2. The CDR3 contains 16 residues. Germline loops: CDR1 MDHEN, CDR2 SYDVKM. The V gene end was trimmed by 6 bases and the J gene end by 5 bases; junction bases not matched to a gene: 8. In nucleotides, the CDR3 is TGTGCCAGCAGGGGGTGGACTAGCGGGACGCACAATGAGCAGTTCTTC. This gives the protein CASRGWTSGTHNEQFF. The full variable domain, completed using reference TRBV28 and TRBJ2-1, is DVKVTQSSRYLVKRTGEKVFLECVQDMDHENMFWYRQDPGLGLRLIYFSYDVKMKEKGDIPEGYSVSREKKERFSLILESASTNQTSMYLCASRGWTSGTHNEQFFGPGTRLTVL.

The V gene is TRBV5-4, the J gene TRBJ2-1; D is ambiguous. Trimming shortened V by 1 base and J by 0 bases, and 8 bases separated the two germline ends. CDR3 length: 15 amino acids. CDR1 is SGHNT and CDR2 is YYREEE in the germline V gene (reference sequence). Here the CDR3 reads CASSLRGSSYNEQFF. In nucleotides, the CDR3 is TGTGCCAGCAGCTTGCGCGGAAGCTCCTACAATGAGCAGTTCTTC.

The chain combines TRBV19 with TRBJ2-2; no reliable D call. V lost 8 bases and J lost 9, with 22 bases in between. The CDR3 extends over 15 amino acids. Germline assignment: CDR1 LNHDA and CDR2 SQIVND (reference sequence). The CDR3 DNA sequence: TGTGCCAGTGGCCAAGGTTCCGTAATGACTCGGGAGCTGTTTTTT. Its translation: CASGQGSVMTRELFF. The full variable domain, rest sourced from reference TRBV19 and TRBJ2-2, is DGGITQSPKYLFRKEGQNVTLSCEQNLNHDAMYWYRQDPGQGLRLIYYSQIVNDFQKGDIAEGYSVSREKKESFPLTVTSAQKNPTAFYLCASGQGSVMTRELFFGEGSRLTVL.

This rearrangement joins TRBV5-1 to TRBJ1-2; D is undetermined. The V end lost 5 bases, the J end lost 8 bases, and 19 bases lay between the germline ends. The CDR3 is 14 residues long. CDR1 is SGHRS, CDR2 YFSETQ, per germline. The CDR3 sequence: CASRSFGSGLGYTF. CDR3 nucleotides: TGCGCCAGCAGATCCTTCGGGAGCGGCCTAGGCTACACCTTC.

The chain employs TRBV10-1 and TRBJ1-1; 7 nucleotides line up with TRBD1. The CDR3 is 12 residues long. The junction had 5 bases not matched to a gene; V was cut back by 6 bases and J by 7 bases. Germline lookup yields CDR1 WNHNN and CDR2 SYGVQD (reference sequence). CDR3 region: CASRKGTDEAFF. The CDR3 region has the DNA TGCGCCAGCAGGAAAGGGACAGATGAAGCTTTCTTT.

This clone was counted a few times. The rearrangement links TRBV4-2 to TRBJ2-6; TRBD2 might be the D (5 bases). Germline CDR1 LGHNA, CDR2 YNFKEQ. The CDR3 has 16 residues. Trimming removed 4 bases from V and 2 bases from J, with 12 bases in between. DNA of the CDR3: TGTGCCAGCAGCCGACAAGACGGGGCTGGGGCCAACGTCCTGACTTTC. It specifies CASSRQDGAGANVLTF.

The chain has TRBV5-5 and TRBJ1-2; D unclear. The CDR3 runs to 16 residues. Trimming took 1 base from V and 8 from J, leaving 21 bases between them. CDR1 is SGHKS, CDR2 YYEKEE, per germline (reference sequence). In DNA, the CDR3 is TGTGCCAGCAGCTTGAGTCCCCAGGCTTTAGGAGGGGGCTACACCTTC. It yields the protein CASSLSPQALGGGYTF.

The chain is built from TRBV19 and TRBJ2-7; the D gene is possibly TRBD2 (7 bases). The V gene lost 8 bases and the J gene lost 6 bases, with 17 bases spanning the gap. The length of the CDR3 is 13 residues. Germline assignment: CDR1 LNHDA and CDR2 SQIVND (reference sequence). The CDR3 DNA is TGTGCCAGTGACAATAGGAGGGGGGGCGAGCAGTACTTC. Translating gives CASDNRRGGEQYF.

The genes are TRBV25-1 and TRBJ2-3; 7 bases fit TRBD2. CDR3 size: 16 residues. CDR1 MGHDK and CDR2 SYGVNS come from the germline V gene. The V segment lost 6 bases and the J segment 3 bases; nucleotides outside the gene matches: 12. CDR3 coding DNA: TGTGCCAGCAGACGGACTAGTTTGTTTACGACAGATACGCAGTATTTT. It yields the protein CASRRTSLFTTDTQYF. The full variable domain, completed using reference TRBV25-1 and TRBJ2-3, is EADIYQTPRYLVIGTGKKITLECSQTMGHDKMYWYQQDPGMELHLIHYSYGVNSTEKGDLSSESTVSRIRTEHFPLTLESARPSHTSQYLCASRRTSLFTTDTQYFGPGTRLTVL.

The chain has TRBV7-2 and TRBJ2-7; D call uncertain. Germline V CDR1 and CDR2: SGHTA, FQGNSA. The CDR3 is made up of 13 amino acids. V was clipped by 2 bases and J by 6 bases, with 11 bases between them. The CDR3 DNA reads TGTGCCAGCAGCTTATTAGCTGGTACCGAGCAGTACTTC. Translation: CASSLLAGTEQYF.

This clone was observed a handful of times. The chain is built from TRBV7-2 and TRBJ2-7, with D perhaps TRBD2 (5 bases). Germline CDR1 reads SGHTA; CDR2 reads FQGNSA. There are 15 residues in the CDR3. With 1 base removed from V and 2 bases from J, the gap between germline ends came to 12 bases. The CDR3 bases are TGTGCCAGCAGCTTAGGTGGTGGCGGGCCCTACGAGCAGTACTTC. Residues: CASSLGGGGPYEQYF.

The gene calls are TRBV29-1 and TRBJ2-7, with D possibly TRBD1 on 6 matching bases. Trimming left V 5 bases short and J 2 bases short, with 16 bases between. This CDR3 is 14 amino acids long. CDR1 is SQVTM and CDR2 is ANQGSEA in the germline V gene. DNA of the CDR3: TGCAGCGTTCCCGGGACAAATACGCCCTACGAGCAGTACTTC. Translated, it gives CSVPGTNTPYEQYF.

Only a few counts were recorded for this clone. The chain carries TRBV5-4 and TRBJ2-1; 9 positions match TRBD2. After removal of 4 bases from V and 3 bases from J, the junction contained 5 bases not matched to a gene. From germline, CDR1 is SGHNT and CDR2 YYREEE (reference sequence). The CDR3 is 15 residues long. CDR3 bases: TGTGCCAGCAGCGGAAGCGGGAGGATCTACAATGAGCAGTTCTTC. It codes for CASSGSGRIYNEQFF.

V and J are TRBV11-2 and TRBJ2-3; TRBD2 aligns across 9 bases. Germline assignment: CDR1 SGHAT and CDR2 FQNNGV. This CDR3 region has 18 residues. Trimming removed 4 bases from V and 2 bases from J; junction bases left unmatched: 13. The CDR3 region is CASSYEAGLAGNTDTQYF. CDR3 DNA sequence: TGTGCCAGCAGCTACGAGGCGGGGCTAGCGGGAAACACAGATACGCAGTATTTT.

The CDR3 DNA reads as TGTGCCAGCAGCCTGGGCTCAACCAAGGCTTTCTTT. This translates into CASSLGSTKAFF. The genes are TRBV11-3 and TRBJ1-1; D is unclear. Trimming shortened V by 5 bases and J by 11 bases, and 15 bases separated the two germline ends. Germline CDR1 is SGHNT and CDR2 is YENEEA. The CDR3 extends over 12 amino acids. Full variable domain (remainder filled in from reference TRBV11-3 and TRBJ1-1): EAGVVQSPRYKIIEKKQPVAFWCNPISGHNTLYWYLQNLGQGPELLIRYENEEAVDDSQLPKDRFSAERLKGVDSTLKIQPAELGDSAVYLCASSLGSTKAFFGQGTRLTVV.

V gene TRBV7-9 combines with J gene TRBJ1-1; 10 bases match TRBD1. CDR1 and CDR2 from the germline V gene are SEHNR and FQNEAQ (reference sequence). There are 13 residues in the CDR3. The J segment lost 5 bases and the V segment lost 10 bases, leaving 7 bases of the junction unmatched. CDR3 in DNA: TGTGCCATCCCGGGACAGGGGAGAACTGAAGCTTTCTTT. Its protein is CAIPGQGRTEAFF. The whole variable domain, filled in from reference TRBV7-9 and TRBJ1-1, reads DTGVSQNPRHKITKRGQNVTFRCDPISEHNRLYWYRQTLGQGPEFLTYFQNEAQLEKSRLLSDRFSAERPKGSFSTLEIQRTEQGDSAMYLCAIPGQGRTEAFFGQGTRLTVV.

The V and J genes are TRBV30 and TRBJ2-1; the D is unclear. This CDR3 is 12 amino acids long. The germline V and J ends were trimmed by 6 bases and 12 bases, with 18 bases remaining between them. Germline values: CDR1 GTSNPN, CDR2 SVGIG (reference sequence). For the CDR3, the DNA is TGTGCCTGTGTCCAAGCTGGGTCGGGGCAGTTCTTC. This translates into CACVQAGSGQFF.

This sequence joins TRBV7-8 and TRBJ1-2, with TRBD1 matching over 9 bases. From germline, CDR1 is SGHVS and CDR2 FQNEAQ. V trimming: 1 base; J trimming: 4 bases; junction bases outside the gene matches: 4. This CDR3 is built from 15 residues. CDR3 amino acids: CASSLDRGQTYGYTF. DNA of the CDR3: TGTGCCAGCAGCTTAGACAGGGGGCAAACCTATGGCTACACCTTC.

A single count supports this clone. The rearrangement joins TRBV7-2 to TRBJ2-3; D is possibly TRBD1 (5 bases). Trimming removed 4 bases at V and 0 bases at J, with 17 bases between. Germline V gene data show CDR1 as SGHTA and CDR2 as FQGNSA. The length of the CDR3 is 17 residues. This CDR3 is CASSSLGARPSTDTQYF. CDR3 nucleotide sequence: TGTGCCAGCAGCTCCCTTGGGGCCAGACCTAGCACAGATACGCAGTATTTT.

This chain joins TRBV6-5 and TRBJ2-4, with D possibly matching TRBD1 (6 bases). The CDR3 has 14 residues. Germline loops: CDR1 MNHEY, CDR2 SVGAGI. With 5 bases removed from V and 2 bases from J, the gap between germline ends came to 10 bases. CDR3 sequence: CASSPWDTKNIQYF. CDR3 DNA: TGTGCCAGCAGTCCCTGGGACACCAAAAACATTCAGTACTTC.

J is TRBJ1-5 and V is TRBV7-9; unclear D gene. The germline V and J ends were trimmed by 5 bases and 11 bases, with 19 bases remaining between them. The germline gives CDR1 SEHNR, CDR2 FQNEAQ (reference sequence). The CDR3 totals 14 residues. As DNA, the CDR3 is TGTGCCAGCAGCCCCTTCGGAGGAGAAGAGACCCAGCATTTT. As protein: CASSPFGGEETQHF.

J is TRBJ1-1 and V is TRBV7-3; tentatively, D is TRBD1 (5 bases). Trimming removed 5 bases from V and 4 bases from J, with 11 bases in between. Germline CDR1 is SGHTA and CDR2 is FQGTGA. The CDR3 is 13 amino acids. CDR3 protein: CASSRRGSTEAFF. The CDR3 bases are TGTGCCAGCAGCCGGCGGGGGTCCACTGAAGCTTTCTTT.

This clone was seen only once. V gene TRBV4-2 combines with J gene TRBJ1-5, with D hard to call. Trimming cost V 4 bases and J 5 bases, with 21 bases left between them. This CDR3 is 17 amino acids long. Germline CDR1 LGHNA, CDR2 YNFKEQ. CDR3 bases: TGTGCCAGCAGCCCGATGGGCGGGGATCCGTTTTATCAGCCCCAGCATTTT. This sequence encodes CASSPMGGDPFYQPQHF.